This T cell receptor beta chain is from a study of blood T cell repertoires in COVID-19. In the study overall: T cells, B-cell-depleted T cells, or PBMCs supplied cDNA or gDNA.

Assignments of participants to cohorts depended upon their own reported clinical history. In the original processing: Reference gene primer amplification yielded estimated nucleated cell counts. Measured with immunoSEQ multiplex PCR; TCRdb has only the in-frame clones, and not every one. V and J calls and clone size are given by that table; D and trimming were obtained from the DNA. Here the sample spans approximately 330,000 clones, about 86% being singletons. The CDR3 has 13 residues. Trimming took 4 bases from V and 8 from J; bases not matched to a gene: 4. The material sequenced was PBMCs or T cells enriched from blood (not recorded which). The receptor was derived from a woman aged 35 to 49 with acute COVID-19. The chain joins TRBV12-3 or TRBV12-4 to TRBJ2-1; TRBD1 matches 8 bases. CDR3 DNA: TGTGCCAGCAGTTCGACAGGGGCGGATGAGCAGTTCTTC. Translation: CASSSTGADEQFF.